This record covers a single T cell receptor (beta chain). TCRdb re-called the 5' RACE reads and shows each CDR3 protein once, DNA omitted. The sample has hundreds of thousands of distinct CDR3 sequences. The data stem from a study of T cells expressing NK-cell markers. Germline CDR1 and CDR2: LGHNA and YSLEER. The CDR3 has 18 amino acids. The sequenced material came from blood T cells: a sorted CD56 or NKG2C T cell subset, CD4+ or CD8+ T cells, or bulk PBMC T cells (not recorded which). The receptor comes from a woman aged 18-70 years in good health. This rearrangement joins TRBV4-3 to TRBJ2-7; no DNA is available, so the TRBD2 call from TCRdb remains unchecked. This chain's CDR3 is CASSQETPGTSGFFEQYF.